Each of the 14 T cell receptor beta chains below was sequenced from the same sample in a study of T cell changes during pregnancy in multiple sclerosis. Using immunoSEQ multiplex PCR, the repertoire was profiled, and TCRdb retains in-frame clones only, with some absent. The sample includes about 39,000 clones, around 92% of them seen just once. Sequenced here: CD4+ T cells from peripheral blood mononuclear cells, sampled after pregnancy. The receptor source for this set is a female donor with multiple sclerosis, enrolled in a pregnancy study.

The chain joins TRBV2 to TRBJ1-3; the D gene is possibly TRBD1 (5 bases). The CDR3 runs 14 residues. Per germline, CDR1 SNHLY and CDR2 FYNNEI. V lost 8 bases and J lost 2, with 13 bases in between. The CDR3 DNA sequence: TGTGCCAGCGGGGGGGACCGTCCTGGAAACACCATATATTTT. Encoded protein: CASGGDRPGNTIYF. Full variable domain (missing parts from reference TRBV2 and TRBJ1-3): EPEVTQTPSHQVTQMGQEVILRCVPISNHLYFYWYRQILGQKVEFLVSFYNNEISEKSEIFDDQFSVERPDGSNFTLKIRSTKLEDSAMYFCASGGDRPGNTIYFGEGSWLTVV.

The CDR3 DNA reads as TGTGCCAGCAGTTCCACCCGGGGGACCTACACAGATACGCAGTATTTT. Amino acid sequence: CASSSTRGTYTDTQYF. This chain links TRBV7-6 with TRBJ2-3; TRBD2 might be the D (6 bases). The V end lost 6 bases, the J end lost 2 bases, and 18 bases lay between the germline ends. The CDR3 runs to 16 residues. Germline V CDR1 and CDR2: SGHVS, FNYEAQ.

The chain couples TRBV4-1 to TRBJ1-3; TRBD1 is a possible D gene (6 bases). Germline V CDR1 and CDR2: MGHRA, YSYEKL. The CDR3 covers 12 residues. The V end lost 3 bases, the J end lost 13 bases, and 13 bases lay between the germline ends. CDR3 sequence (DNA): TGCGCCAGCAGCCAGGTTGGGACAAGTATATATTTT. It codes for CASSQVGTSIYF.

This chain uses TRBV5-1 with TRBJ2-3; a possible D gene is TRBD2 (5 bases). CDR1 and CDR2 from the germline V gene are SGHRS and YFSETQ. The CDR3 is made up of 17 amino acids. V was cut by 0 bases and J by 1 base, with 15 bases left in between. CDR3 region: CASSLGWALRGTDTQYF. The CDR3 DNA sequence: TGCGCCAGCAGCTTGGGGTGGGCGCTGCGGGGCACAGATACGCAGTATTTT.

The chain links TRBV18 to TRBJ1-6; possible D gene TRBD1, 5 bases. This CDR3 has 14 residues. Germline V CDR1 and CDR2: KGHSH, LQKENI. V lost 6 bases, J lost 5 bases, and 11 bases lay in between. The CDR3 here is CASSPRQNNSPLHF. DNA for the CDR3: TGTGCCAGCTCCCCAAGACAGAATAATTCACCCCTCCACTTT.

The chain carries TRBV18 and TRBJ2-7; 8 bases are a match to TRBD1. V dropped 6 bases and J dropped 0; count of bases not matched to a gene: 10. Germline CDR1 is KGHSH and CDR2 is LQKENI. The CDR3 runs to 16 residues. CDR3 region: CASSRTRQGSSYEQYF. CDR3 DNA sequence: TGTGCCAGCTCTCGCACCAGACAGGGGAGCTCCTACGAGCAGTACTTC.

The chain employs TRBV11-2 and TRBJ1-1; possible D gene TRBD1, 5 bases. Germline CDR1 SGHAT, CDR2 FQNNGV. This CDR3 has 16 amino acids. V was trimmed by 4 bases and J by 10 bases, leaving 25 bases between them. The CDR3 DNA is TGTGCCAGCAGCTCGGGCATACAAACAGGTCACGGCCGAGCTTTCTTT. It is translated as CASSSGIQTGHGRAFF.

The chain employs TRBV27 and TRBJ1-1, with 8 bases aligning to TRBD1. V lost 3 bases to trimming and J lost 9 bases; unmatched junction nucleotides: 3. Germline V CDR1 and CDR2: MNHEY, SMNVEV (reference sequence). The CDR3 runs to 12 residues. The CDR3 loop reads CASSLRQGKAFF. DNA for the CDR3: TGTGCCAGCAGTTTGCGACAGGGGAAAGCTTTCTTT.

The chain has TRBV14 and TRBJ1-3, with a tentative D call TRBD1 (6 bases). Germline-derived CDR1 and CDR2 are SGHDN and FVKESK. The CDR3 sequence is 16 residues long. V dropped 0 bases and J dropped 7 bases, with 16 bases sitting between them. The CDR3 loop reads CASSQDSKTGPNTIYF. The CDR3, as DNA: TGTGCCAGCAGCCAAGATTCGAAAACAGGGCCGAACACCATATATTTT.

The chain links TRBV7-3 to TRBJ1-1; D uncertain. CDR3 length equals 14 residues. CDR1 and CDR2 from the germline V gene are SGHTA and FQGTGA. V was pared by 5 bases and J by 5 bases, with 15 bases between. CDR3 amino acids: CASSPSVRGTEAFF. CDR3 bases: TGTGCCAGCAGCCCAAGTGTCCGGGGAACTGAAGCTTTCTTT. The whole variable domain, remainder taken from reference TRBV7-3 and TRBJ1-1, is GAGVSQTPSNKVTEKGKYVELRCDPISGHTALYWYRQSLGQGPEFLIYFQGTGAADDSGLPNDRFFAVRPEGSVSTLKIQRTERGDSAVYLCASSPSVRGTEAFFGQGTRLTVV.

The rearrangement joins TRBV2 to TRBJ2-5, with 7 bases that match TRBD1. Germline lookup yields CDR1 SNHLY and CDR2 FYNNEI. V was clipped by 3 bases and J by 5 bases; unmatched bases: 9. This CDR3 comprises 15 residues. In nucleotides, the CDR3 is TGTGCCAGCAGTGAGACCGGGACAGCGAAGGAGACCCAGTACTTC. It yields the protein CASSETGTAKETQYF.

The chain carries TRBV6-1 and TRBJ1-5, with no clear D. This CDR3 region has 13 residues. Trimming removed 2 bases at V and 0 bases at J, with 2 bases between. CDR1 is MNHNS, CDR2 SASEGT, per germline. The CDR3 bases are TGTGCCAGCAGTGAACATAGCAATCAGCCCCAGCATTTT. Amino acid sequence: CASSEHSNQPQHF.

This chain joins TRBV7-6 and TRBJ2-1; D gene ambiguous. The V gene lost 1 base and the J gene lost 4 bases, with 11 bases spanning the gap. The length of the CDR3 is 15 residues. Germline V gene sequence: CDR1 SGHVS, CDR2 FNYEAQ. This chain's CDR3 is CASSLEVKPYNEQFF. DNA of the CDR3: TGTGCCAGCAGCTTAGAAGTTAAGCCGTACAATGAGCAGTTCTTC.

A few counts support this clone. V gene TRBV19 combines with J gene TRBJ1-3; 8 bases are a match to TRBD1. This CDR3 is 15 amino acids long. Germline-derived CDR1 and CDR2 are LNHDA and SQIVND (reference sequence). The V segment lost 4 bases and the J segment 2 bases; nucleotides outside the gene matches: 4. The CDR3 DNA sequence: TGTGCCAGTAGTAGCCAGACAGGGGCTGGAAACACCATATATTTT. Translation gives CASSSQTGAGNTIYF. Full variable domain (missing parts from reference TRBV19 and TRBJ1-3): DGGITQSPKYLFRKEGQNVTLSCEQNLNHDAMYWYRQDPGQGLRLIYYSQIVNDFQKGDIAEGYSVSREKKESFPLTVTSAQKNPTAFYLCASSSQTGAGNTIYFGEGSWLTVV.